Below, 22 T cell receptor beta chains from the same sample are listed, as sequenced in a study of cytomegalovirus exposure and HLA in healthy donors. Primers for the PCR totalled 60 Vbeta and 13 Jbeta. The method was immunoSEQ multiplex PCR; TCRdb's version includes in-frame clones alone and lacks a portion of them. This sample yields some 86,000 clones, of which more than 75% are seen a single time; roughly 14% belongs to the top ten. Sequenced material: PBMCs. These receptors were obtained from a woman aged 35 to 49 in good health and CMV-seropositive.

The V and J genes are TRBV5-1 and TRBJ2-1, with TRBD2 identical over 7 bases. V dropped 0 bases and J dropped 8; count of bases not matched to a gene: 5. Germline CDR1 is SGHRS and CDR2 is YFSETQ. The CDR3 covers 14 residues. CDR3 sequence reads: CASSLAGGSDEQFF. In DNA form, the CDR3 reads TGCGCCAGCAGCTTGGCGGGGGGATCAGATGAGCAGTTCTTC.

The V call is TRBV28, the J call TRBJ2-7; 8 bases match TRBD1. The germline V gene has CDR1 MDHEN and CDR2 SYDVKM. The CDR3 runs 15 residues. Trimming took 4 bases from V and 1 from J; bases not matched to a gene: 6. CDR3 DNA sequence: TGTGCCAGCAGTTCCAGGGGGCTCCGGTCCTACGAGCAGTACTTC. Its translation: CASSSRGLRSYEQYF.

The chain has TRBV19 and TRBJ1-1, with a tentative D call TRBD1 (5 bases). Per germline, CDR1 LNHDA and CDR2 SQIVND (reference sequence). V lost 1 base to trimming and J lost 1 base, with 16 bases between them. The CDR3 sequence is 17 residues long. CDR3 sequence: CASSIGRWRGRNTEAFF. In DNA form, the CDR3 reads TGTGCCAGTAGTATAGGGCGGTGGAGGGGAAGGAACACTGAAGCTTTCTTT.

This clone has only one observation. Here the CDR3 reads CSVSEGQGATIIYEQYF. The CDR3 DNA sequence: TGCAGCGTTTCGGAGGGACAGGGGGCCACGATTATCTACGAGCAGTACTTC. The V call is TRBV29-1, the J call TRBJ2-7; TRBD1 matches at 12 bases. Per the germline V gene, CDR1 is SQVTM and CDR2 is ANQGSEA. The CDR3 extends over 17 amino acids. J was trimmed by 3 bases and V by 5 bases; bases with no gene match: 14.

V gene TRBV11-2 combines with J gene TRBJ1-2; perhaps TRBD1 as D (5 bases). Per germline, CDR1 SGHAT and CDR2 FQNNGV. The CDR3 consists of 15 residues. Trimming removed 0 bases at V and 0 bases at J, with 8 bases between. In DNA form, the CDR3 reads TGTGCCAGCAGCTTAGATCTGACAGCTAACTATGGCTACACCTTC. Encoded protein: CASSLDLTANYGYTF.

This clone has more than one count but fewer than ten. The chain uses TRBV14 and TRBJ1-1; no clear D gene. Trimming removed 1 base from V and 6 bases from J, with 9 bases in between. Germline V gives CDR1 SGHDN, CDR2 FVKESK. CDR3 size: 13 residues. In DNA, the CDR3 is TGTGCCAGCAGCCAAGGGGGTAGCGCTGAAGCTTTCTTT. This gives the protein CASSQGGSAEAFF.

This clone was seen just once. The V gene is TRBV6-6, the J gene TRBJ2-1, with 11 bases matching TRBD2. The J segment lost 7 bases and the V segment lost 7 bases, leaving 9 bases of the junction unmatched. The CDR3 contains 15 residues. The V gene's germline CDR1 is MNHNY and CDR2 SVGAGI (reference sequence). CDR3 coding DNA: TGTGCCAGCAACCCACTAGCGGGAGTGGGGAATGAGCAGTTCTTC. As protein: CASNPLAGVGNEQFF.

The chain recombines TRBV28 with TRBJ1-4; 7 bases match TRBD1. The CDR3 has 11 amino acids. Germline trimming cut 6 bases from V and 8 bases from J; bases unmatched to any gene: 0. Looked up from germline, CDR1 is MDHEN and CDR2 is SYDVKM. CDR3 DNA sequence: TGTGCCAGCAGCAGGGGGGAAAAACTGTTTTTT. Residues: CASSRGEKLFF.

The gene calls are TRBV7-2 and TRBJ2-5; 7 nucleotides agree with TRBD1. CDR3 length equals 14 residues. Trimming removed 2 bases from V and 6 bases from J; junction bases left unmatched: 6. Germline lookup yields CDR1 SGHTA and CDR2 FQGNSA. CDR3: CASSLTGVEKTQYF. CDR3 in DNA: TGTGCCAGCAGCTTAACAGGGGTAGAGAAGACCCAGTACTTC.

This rearrangement joins TRBV27 to TRBJ1-5; TRBD1 matches 8 bases. The CDR3 has 14 residues. CDR1 and CDR2 from the germline V gene are MNHEY and SMNVEV (reference sequence). V was pared by 3 bases and J by 3 bases, with 1 base of the junction left unmatched. The CDR3 sequence is CASSLDRVNQPQHF. As DNA, the CDR3 is TGTGCCAGCAGTTTGGACAGGGTCAATCAGCCCCAGCATTTT.

The V gene is TRBV13, the J gene TRBJ1-6, with D possibly TRBD1 on 6 matching bases. Trimming cost V 0 bases and J 7 bases, with 13 bases left between them. The V gene's germline CDR1 is PRHDT and CDR2 FYEKMQ (reference sequence). CDR3 length: 16 residues. In DNA, the CDR3 is TGTGCCAGCAGCTTAGGTGGGGGCGTCAAAAATTCACCCCTCCACTTT. Amino acid sequence: CASSLGGGVKNSPLHF.

This clone was recorded only once. The J gene is TRBJ1-1, the V gene TRBV10-2, with a tentative D call TRBD1 (5 bases). The CDR3 runs 16 residues. Per the germline V gene, CDR1 is WSHSY and CDR2 is SAAADI. V was clipped by 2 bases and J by 4 bases, with 17 bases between them. The CDR3, as DNA: TGCGCCAGCAGTGAGGGCGGTCGGGGGAGGGGCACTGAAGCTTTCTTT. This encodes CASSEGGRGRGTEAFF.

This chain uses TRBV6-6 with TRBJ2-1, with 8 positions matching TRBD2. The CDR3 spans 14 residues. With 4 bases clipped from V and 7 bases from J, the junction kept 6 bases outside the gene matches. The germline gives CDR1 MNHNY, CDR2 SVGAGI (reference sequence). CDR3 region: CASSSTSGVNEQFF. DNA for the CDR3: TGTGCCAGCAGTTCCACTAGCGGAGTTAATGAGCAGTTCTTC.

The gene calls are TRBV19 and TRBJ1-1; no firm D call. In germline, CDR1 is LNHDA, CDR2 SQIVND (reference sequence). This CDR3 has 14 residues. V lost 1 base and J 2 bases, leaving 8 bases between the germline ends. DNA of the CDR3: TGTGCCAGTAGTATAGGGAGGGCCAACACTGAAGCTTTCTTT. Amino acids: CASSIGRANTEAFF. Full variable domain (outside the CDR3, taken from reference TRBV19 and TRBJ1-1): DGGITQSPKYLFRKEGQNVTLSCEQNLNHDAMYWYRQDPGQGLRLIYYSQIVNDFQKGDIAEGYSVSREKKESFPLTVTSAQKNPTAFYLCASSIGRANTEAFFGQGTRLTVV.

This chain uses TRBV2 with TRBJ2-7; a weak D match, TRBD1 (5 bases). Germline CDR1 is SNHLY and CDR2 is FYNNEI. The V gene lost 3 bases and the J gene lost 6 bases, with 15 bases spanning the gap. There are 14 residues in the CDR3. This chain's CDR3 is CASSDGSGLREQYF. DNA of the CDR3: TGTGCCAGCAGTGATGGGTCAGGGTTACGCGAGCAGTACTTC.

V gene TRBV30 combines with J gene TRBJ1-1; no firm D call. CDR3 length: 13 residues. V lost 7 bases, J lost 1 base, and 13 bases lay in between. Germline V gene lookup returns CDR1 GTSNPN and CDR2 SVGIG (reference sequence). The CDR3 DNA sequence: TGTGCCTCCCGGCGGGGTCCGAACACTGAAGCTTTCTTT. Amino acids: CASRRGPNTEAFF.

The chain carries TRBV5-1 and TRBJ1-2; 8 nucleotides agree with TRBD1. CDR1 and CDR2 (germline): SGHRS, YFSETQ. The J segment lost 2 bases and the V segment lost 4 bases, leaving 4 bases of the junction unmatched. The CDR3 is made up of 14 amino acids. CDR3 sequence: CASSRQGTNYGYTF. Written as DNA, the CDR3 is TGCGCCAGCAGCAGACAGGGGACAAACTATGGCTACACCTTC.

The chain couples TRBV27 to TRBJ1-4; possible D gene TRBD1, 5 bases. CDR1 is MNHEY and CDR2 is SMNVEV in the germline V gene (reference sequence). The V end was cut by 2 bases, the J end by 8 bases, with 12 bases between. This CDR3 has 14 residues. CDR3 loop: CASSLRPPGEKLFF. The CDR3 bases are TGTGCCAGCAGTTTACGCCCGCCAGGGGAAAAACTGTTTTTT.

The chain links TRBV28 to TRBJ2-5, with TRBD2 identical over 11 bases. J lost 4 bases, V lost 2 bases, and 6 bases had no gene match. Looked up from germline, CDR1 is MDHEN and CDR2 is SYDVKM. The CDR3 length is 16 residues. CDR3 in amino acids: CASSLGVAGGRETQYF. CDR3 coding DNA: TGTGCCAGCAGTTTAGGGGTAGCGGGAGGGCGAGAGACCCAGTACTTC.

V gene TRBV9 combines with J gene TRBJ1-5, with 7 bases aligning to TRBD1. The V and J ends lost 3 bases and 0 bases, in that order; junction bases with no gene match: 6. The germline V gene has CDR1 SGDLS and CDR2 YYNGEE. This CDR3 region has 16 residues. The CDR3 sequence: CASSGGGLYSNQPQHF. The CDR3 nucleotides read TGTGCCAGCAGCGGAGGGGGCCTCTATAGCAATCAGCCCCAGCATTTT.

The chain uses TRBV7-3 and TRBJ2-3, with 8 bases lining up with TRBD2. The J segment lost 0 bases and the V segment lost 2 bases, leaving 4 bases of the junction unmatched. This CDR3 spans 16 amino acids. From germline, CDR1 is SGHTA and CDR2 FQGTGA. CDR3 loop: CASSLSRLASTDTQYF. The CDR3 DNA reads as TGTGCCAGCAGCTTATCCCGACTAGCGAGCACAGATACGCAGTATTTT.

This chain connects TRBV19 to TRBJ1-5; 7 bases match TRBD1. V gave up 8 bases and J gave up 6 bases; unmatched junction bases: 10. This CDR3 spans 14 amino acids. Germline-derived CDR1 and CDR2 are LNHDA and SQIVND (reference sequence). CDR3 loop: CASSNRGVSQPQHF. The CDR3 coding sequence is TGTGCCAGTTCTAACAGGGGCGTGAGTCAGCCCCAGCATTTT.